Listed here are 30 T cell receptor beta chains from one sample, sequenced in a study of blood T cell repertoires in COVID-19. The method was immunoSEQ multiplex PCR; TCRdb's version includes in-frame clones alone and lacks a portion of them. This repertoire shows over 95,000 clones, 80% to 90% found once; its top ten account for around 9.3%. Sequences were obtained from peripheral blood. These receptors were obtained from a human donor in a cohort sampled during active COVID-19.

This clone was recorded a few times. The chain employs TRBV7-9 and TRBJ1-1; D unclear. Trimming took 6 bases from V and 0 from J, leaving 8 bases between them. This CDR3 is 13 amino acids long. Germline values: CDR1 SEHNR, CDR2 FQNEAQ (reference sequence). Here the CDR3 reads CASSSQLNTEAFF. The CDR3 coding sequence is TGTGCCAGCAGTTCACAGCTGAACACTGAAGCTTTCTTT. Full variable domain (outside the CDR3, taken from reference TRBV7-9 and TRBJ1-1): DTGVSQNPRHKITKRGQNVTFRCDPISEHNRLYWYRQTLGQGPEFLTYFQNEAQLEKSRLLSDRFSAERPKGSFSTLEIQRTEQGDSAMYLCASSSQLNTEAFFGQGTRLTVV.

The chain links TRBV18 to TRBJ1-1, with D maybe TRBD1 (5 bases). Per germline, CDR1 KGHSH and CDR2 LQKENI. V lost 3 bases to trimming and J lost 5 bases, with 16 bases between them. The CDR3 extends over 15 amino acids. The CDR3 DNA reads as TGTGCCAGCTCACCTTTTGACAACGCAGGGACTGAAGCTTTCTTT. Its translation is CASSPFDNAGTEAFF. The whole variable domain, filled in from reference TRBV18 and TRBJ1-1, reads NAGVMQNPRHLVRRRGQEARLRCSPMKGHSHVYWYRQLPEEGLKFMVYLQKENIIDESGMPKERFSAEFPKEGPSILRIQQVVRGDSAAYFCASSPFDNAGTEAFFGQGTRLTVV.

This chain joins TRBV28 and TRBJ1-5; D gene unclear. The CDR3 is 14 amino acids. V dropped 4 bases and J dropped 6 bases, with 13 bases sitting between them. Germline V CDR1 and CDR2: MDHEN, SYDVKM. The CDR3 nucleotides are TGTGCCAGCAGTTACTCGCGGGGTCGTCAGCCCCAGCATTTT. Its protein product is CASSYSRGRQPQHF.

The CDR3 here is CASSEGGANEKLFF. DNA for the CDR3: TGTGCCAGCAGTGAAGGCGGGGCTAATGAAAAACTGTTTTTT. V is TRBV6-1 and J is TRBJ1-4; D is unclear. V was clipped by 1 base and J by 3 bases, with 6 bases between them. Germline-derived CDR1 and CDR2 are MNHNS and SASEGT. The CDR3 loop spans 14 amino acids.

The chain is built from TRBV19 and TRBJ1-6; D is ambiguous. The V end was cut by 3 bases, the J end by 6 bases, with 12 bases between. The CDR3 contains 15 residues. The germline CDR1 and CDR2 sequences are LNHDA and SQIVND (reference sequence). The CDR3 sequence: CASSMGQAGNSPLHF. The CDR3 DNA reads TGTGCCAGTAGTATGGGTCAGGCCGGTAATTCACCCCTCCACTTT. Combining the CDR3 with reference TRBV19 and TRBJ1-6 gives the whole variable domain DGGITQSPKYLFRKEGQNVTLSCEQNLNHDAMYWYRQDPGQGLRLIYYSQIVNDFQKGDIAEGYSVSREKKESFPLTVTSAQKNPTAFYLCASSMGQAGNSPLHFGNGTRLTVT.

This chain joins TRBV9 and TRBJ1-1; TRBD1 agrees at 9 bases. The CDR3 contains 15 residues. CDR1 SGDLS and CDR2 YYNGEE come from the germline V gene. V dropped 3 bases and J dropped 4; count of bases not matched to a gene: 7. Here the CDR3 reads CASSAGTGPSTEAFF. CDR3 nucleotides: TGTGCCAGCAGCGCTGGGACAGGGCCTTCCACTGAAGCTTTCTTT.

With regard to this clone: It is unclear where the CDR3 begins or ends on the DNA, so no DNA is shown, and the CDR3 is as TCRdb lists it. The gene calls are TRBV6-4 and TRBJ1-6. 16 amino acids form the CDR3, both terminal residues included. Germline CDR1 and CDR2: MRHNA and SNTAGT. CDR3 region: CAITAIYGCRGSPLHF.

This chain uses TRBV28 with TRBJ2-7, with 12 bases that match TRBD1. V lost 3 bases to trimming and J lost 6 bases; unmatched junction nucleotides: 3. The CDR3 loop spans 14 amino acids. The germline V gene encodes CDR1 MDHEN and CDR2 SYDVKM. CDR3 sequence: CASSLGQGAFEQYF. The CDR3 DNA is TGTGCCAGCAGTTTGGGACAGGGGGCGTTCGAGCAGTACTTC. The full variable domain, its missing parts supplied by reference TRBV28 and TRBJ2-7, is DVKVTQSSRYLVKRTGEKVFLECVQDMDHENMFWYRQDPGLGLRLIYFSYDVKMKEKGDIPEGYSVSREKKERFSLILESASTNQTSMYLCASSLGQGAFEQYFGPGTRLTVT.

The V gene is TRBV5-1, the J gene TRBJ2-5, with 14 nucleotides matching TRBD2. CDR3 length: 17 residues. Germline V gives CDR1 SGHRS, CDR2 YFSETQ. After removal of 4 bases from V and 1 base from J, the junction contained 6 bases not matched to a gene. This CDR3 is CASSEGLAGVLQETQYF. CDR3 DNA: TGCGCCAGCAGCGAGGGACTAGCGGGGGTCCTCCAAGAGACCCAGTACTTC. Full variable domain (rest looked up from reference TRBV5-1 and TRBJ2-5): KAGVTQTPRYLIKTRGQQVTLSCSPISGHRSVSWYQQTPGQGLQFLFEYFSETQRNKGNFPGRFSGRQFSNSRSEMNVSTLELGDSALYLCASSEGLAGVLQETQYFGPGTRLLVL.

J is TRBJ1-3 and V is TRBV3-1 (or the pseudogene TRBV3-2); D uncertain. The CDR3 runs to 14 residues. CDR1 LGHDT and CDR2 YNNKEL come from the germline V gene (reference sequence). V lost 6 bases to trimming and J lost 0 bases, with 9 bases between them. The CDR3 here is CASSTDTSGNTIYF. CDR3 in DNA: TGTGCCAGCAGTACAGACACCTCTGGAAACACCATATATTTT.

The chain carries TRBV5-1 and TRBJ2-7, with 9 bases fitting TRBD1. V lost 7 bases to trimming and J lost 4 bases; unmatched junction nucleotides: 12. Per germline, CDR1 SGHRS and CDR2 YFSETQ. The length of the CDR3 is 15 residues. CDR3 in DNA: TGCGCCAGCGGCCCTCCCGGGACAGGGCTTTACGAGCAGTACTTC. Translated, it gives CASGPPGTGLYEQYF.

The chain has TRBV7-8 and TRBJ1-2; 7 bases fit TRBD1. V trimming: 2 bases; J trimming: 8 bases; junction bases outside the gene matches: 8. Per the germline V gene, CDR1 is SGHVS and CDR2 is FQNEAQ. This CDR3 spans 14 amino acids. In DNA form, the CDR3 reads TGTGCCAGCAGCTTATCCGACAGGGCTAGGGGCTACACCTTC. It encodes CASSLSDRARGYTF.

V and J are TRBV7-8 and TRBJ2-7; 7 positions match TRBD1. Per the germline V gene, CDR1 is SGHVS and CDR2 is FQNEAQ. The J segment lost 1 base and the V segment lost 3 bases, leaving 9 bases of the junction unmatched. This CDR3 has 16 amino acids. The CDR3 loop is CASSFFQGVQSYEQYF. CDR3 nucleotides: TGTGCCAGCAGCTTTTTTCAGGGGGTCCAATCCTACGAGCAGTACTTC.

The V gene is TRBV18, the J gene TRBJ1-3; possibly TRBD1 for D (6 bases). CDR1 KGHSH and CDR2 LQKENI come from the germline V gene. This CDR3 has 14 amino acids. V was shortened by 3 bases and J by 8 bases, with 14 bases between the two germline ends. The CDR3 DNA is TGTGCCAGCTCACCGAGTACAGGGTCGGACACCATATATTTT. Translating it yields CASSPSTGSDTIYF.

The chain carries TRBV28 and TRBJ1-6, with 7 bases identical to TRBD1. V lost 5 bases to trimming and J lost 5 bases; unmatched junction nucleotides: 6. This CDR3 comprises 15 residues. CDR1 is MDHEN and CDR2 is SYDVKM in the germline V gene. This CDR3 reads CASSRIDRDNSPLHF. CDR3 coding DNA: TGTGCCAGCAGTCGGATCGACAGGGATAATTCACCCCTCCACTTT.

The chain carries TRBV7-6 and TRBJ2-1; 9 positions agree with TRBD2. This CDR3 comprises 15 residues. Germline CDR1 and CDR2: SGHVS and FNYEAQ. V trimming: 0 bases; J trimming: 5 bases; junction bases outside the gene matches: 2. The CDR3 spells CASSLASGGDNEQFF. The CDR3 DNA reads TGTGCCAGCAGCTTAGCTAGCGGGGGAGACAATGAGCAGTTCTTC.

The CDR3 DNA follows: TGTGCCAGCAGCCTAACCCGGTACGCTAGCAGCTCGAACACCGGGGAGCTGTTTTTT. Protein: CASSLTRYASSSNTGELFF. The chain has TRBV7-8 and TRBJ2-2; D is possibly TRBD2 (5 bases). The germline CDR1 and CDR2 sequences are SGHVS and FQNEAQ. V lost 5 bases and J 0 bases, leaving 22 bases between the germline ends. This CDR3 spans 19 amino acids.

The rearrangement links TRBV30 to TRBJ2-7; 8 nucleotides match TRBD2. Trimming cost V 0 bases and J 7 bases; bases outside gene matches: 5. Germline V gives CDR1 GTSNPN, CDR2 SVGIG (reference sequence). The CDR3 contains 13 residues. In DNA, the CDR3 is TGTGCCTGGAGTGTCGGGACTAGGGGAGAGCAGTACTTC. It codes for CAWSVGTRGEQYF.

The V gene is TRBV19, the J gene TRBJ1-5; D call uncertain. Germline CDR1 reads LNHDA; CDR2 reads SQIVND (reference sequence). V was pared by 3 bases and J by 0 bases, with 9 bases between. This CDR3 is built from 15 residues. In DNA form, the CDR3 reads TGTGCCAGTAGTATCCAGCGGAATAGCAATCAGCCCCAGCATTTT. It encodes CASSIQRNSNQPQHF.

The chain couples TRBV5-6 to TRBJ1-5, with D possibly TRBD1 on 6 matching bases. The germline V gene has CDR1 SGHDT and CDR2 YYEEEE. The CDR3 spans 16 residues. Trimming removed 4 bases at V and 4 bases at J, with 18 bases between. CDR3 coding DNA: TGTGCCAGCAGCATTGAGGGATTACAGGGTAATCAGCCCCAGCATTTT. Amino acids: CASSIEGLQGNQPQHF.

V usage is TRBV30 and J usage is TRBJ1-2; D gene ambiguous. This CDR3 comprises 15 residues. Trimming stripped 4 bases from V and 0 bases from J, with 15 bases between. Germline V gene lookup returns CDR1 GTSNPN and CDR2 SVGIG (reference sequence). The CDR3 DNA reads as TGTGCCTGGAAGAGCCCCCCGGGGTCTAACTATGGCTACACCTTC. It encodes CAWKSPPGSNYGYTF.

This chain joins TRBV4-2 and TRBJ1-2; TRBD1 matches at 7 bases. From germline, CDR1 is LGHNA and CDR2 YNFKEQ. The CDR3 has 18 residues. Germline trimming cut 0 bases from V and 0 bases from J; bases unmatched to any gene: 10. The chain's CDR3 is CASSQDLGDRTTNYGYTF. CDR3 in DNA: TGTGCCAGCAGCCAAGATTTGGGGGACAGAACTACTAACTATGGCTACACCTTC.

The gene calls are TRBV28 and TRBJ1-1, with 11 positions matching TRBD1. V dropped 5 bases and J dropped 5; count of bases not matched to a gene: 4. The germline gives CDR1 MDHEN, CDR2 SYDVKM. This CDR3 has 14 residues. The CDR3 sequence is CASSTDRGLTEAFF. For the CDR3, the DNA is TGTGCCAGCAGTACGGACAGGGGGCTAACTGAAGCTTTCTTT.

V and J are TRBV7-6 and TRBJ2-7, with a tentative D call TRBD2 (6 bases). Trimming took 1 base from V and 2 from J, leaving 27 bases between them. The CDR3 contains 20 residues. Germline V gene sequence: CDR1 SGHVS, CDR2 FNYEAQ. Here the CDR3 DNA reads TGTGCCAGCAGCTTAGAGCCTGGCGGGAACGGACCAATGCAGGCCTACGAGCAGTACTTC. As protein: CASSLEPGGNGPMQAYEQYF.

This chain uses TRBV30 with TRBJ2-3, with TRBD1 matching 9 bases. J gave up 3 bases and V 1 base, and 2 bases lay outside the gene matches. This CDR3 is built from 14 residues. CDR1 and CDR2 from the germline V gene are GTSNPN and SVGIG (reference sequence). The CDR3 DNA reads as TGTGCCTGGAGTGACAGGGGGCGTACAGATACGCAGTATTTT. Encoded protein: CAWSDRGRTDTQYF.

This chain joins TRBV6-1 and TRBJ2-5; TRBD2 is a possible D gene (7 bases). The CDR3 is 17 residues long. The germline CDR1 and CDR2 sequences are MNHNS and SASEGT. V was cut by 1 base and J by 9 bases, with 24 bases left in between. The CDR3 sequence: CASSEDSRRGASEAQYF. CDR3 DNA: TGTGCCAGCAGTGAAGATTCTCGCCGGGGGGCCTCCGAGGCCCAGTACTTC.

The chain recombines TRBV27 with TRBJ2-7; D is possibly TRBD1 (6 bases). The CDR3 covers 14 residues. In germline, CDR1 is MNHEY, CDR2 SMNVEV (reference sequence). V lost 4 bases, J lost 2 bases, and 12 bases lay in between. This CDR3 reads CASSSRDTTYEQYF. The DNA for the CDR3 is TGTGCCAGCAGTTCTCGGGACACAACCTACGAGCAGTACTTC.

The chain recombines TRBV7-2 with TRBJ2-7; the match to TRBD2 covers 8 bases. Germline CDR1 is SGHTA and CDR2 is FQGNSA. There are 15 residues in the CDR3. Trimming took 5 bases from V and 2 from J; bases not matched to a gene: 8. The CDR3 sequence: CASSEQAGGPYEQYF. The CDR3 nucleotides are TGTGCCAGCAGCGAACAGGCGGGGGGCCCCTACGAGCAGTACTTC.

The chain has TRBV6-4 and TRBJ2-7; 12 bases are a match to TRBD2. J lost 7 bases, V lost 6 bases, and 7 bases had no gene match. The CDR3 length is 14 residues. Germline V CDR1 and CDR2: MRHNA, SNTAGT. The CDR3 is CASSRLAGAEEQYF. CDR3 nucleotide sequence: TGTGCCAGCAGCCGACTAGCGGGAGCCGAAGAGCAGTACTTC.

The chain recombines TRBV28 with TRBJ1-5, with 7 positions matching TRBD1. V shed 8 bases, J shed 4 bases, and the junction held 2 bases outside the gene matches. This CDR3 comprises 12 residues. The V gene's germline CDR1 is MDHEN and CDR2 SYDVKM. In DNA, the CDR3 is TGTGCCAGCGCAGGGGGAAATCAGCCCCAGCATTTT. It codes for CASAGGNQPQHF.